The 32 T cell receptor beta chains reported below all come from one sample, sequenced in a study of T cell responses to AZD1222 COVID-19 vaccine. TCRdb's copy holds only in-frame clones and misses some; the assay was immunoSEQ multiplex PCR. The sample contains around 140,000 clones, 93% of which appear only once. The sequencing used peripheral blood, collected on day 0 of AZD1222 vaccination. The receptors shown here come from an adult in good health.

This clone has just one count. The V call is TRBV27, the J call TRBJ2-1; maybe TRBD2 (6 bases). The V gene's germline CDR1 is MNHEY and CDR2 SMNVEV (reference sequence). This CDR3 comprises 15 residues. Trimming left V 6 bases short and J 4 bases short, with 16 bases between. CDR3 in DNA: TGTGCCAGCAGCCTGGGGATCGGACTATACAATGAGCAGTTCTTC. The encoded protein is CASSLGIGLYNEQFF.

The chain links TRBV15 to TRBJ2-1; no reliable D call. The CDR3 sequence is 14 residues long. V lost 4 bases and J 5 bases, leaving 12 bases between the germline ends. Germline V gene data show CDR1 as LNHNV and CDR2 as YYDKDF (reference sequence). The CDR3 region has the DNA TGTGCCACCAGCAACCCCTTGGGCCACAATGAGCAGTTCTTC. Its protein is CATSNPLGHNEQFF. Supplemented by reference TRBV15 and TRBJ2-1, the full variable domain reads DAMVIQNPRYQVTQFGKPVTLSCSQTLNHNVMYWYQQKSSQAPKLLFHYYDKDFNNEADTPDNFQSRRPNTSFCFLDIRSPGLGDTAMYLCATSNPLGHNEQFFGPGTRLTVL.

The gene calls are TRBV4-1 and TRBJ2-7; TRBD2 might be the D (5 bases). Per the germline V gene, CDR1 is MGHRA and CDR2 is YSYEKL. V lost 1 base to trimming and J lost 5 bases, with 9 bases between them. CDR3 length equals 13 residues. For the CDR3, the DNA is TGCGCCAGCAGCCAAGTAGTGGAGGACGAGCAGTACTTC. This gives the protein CASSQVVEDEQYF.

Details on this clone: The germline gene is not matched at one end of the junction; a read error may be the cause. This chain links TRBV30 with TRBJ1-1, with 7 bases lining up with TRBD1. This CDR3 region has 12 residues. Germline-derived CDR1 and CDR2 are GTSNPN and SVGIG (reference sequence). CDR3 region: CAWSATTGERKF. Here the CDR3 DNA reads TGTGCCTGGAGTGCAACTACAGGGGAACGCAAGTTT.

This clone was found once. The chain employs TRBV6-5 and TRBJ2-7; the D gene is possibly TRBD2 (6 bases). CDR1 and CDR2 from the germline V gene are MNHEY and SVGAGI. The CDR3 contains 14 residues. V was trimmed by 8 bases and J by 2 bases, leaving 16 bases between them. The CDR3 region is CASPRDFPPYEQYF. CDR3 nucleotides: TGTGCCAGCCCCCGGGACTTTCCCCCCTACGAGCAGTACTTC.

The V and J genes are TRBV6-5 and TRBJ1-2; TRBD1 might be the D (6 bases). The V end was cut by 8 bases, the J end by 1 base, with 14 bases between. CDR1 is MNHEY and CDR2 is SVGAGI in the germline V gene. The CDR3 is 14 residues long. The CDR3 DNA sequence: TGTGCCAGCGGGGGCGGCACAGATAACTATGGCTACACCTTC. This gives the protein CASGGGTDNYGYTF.

The chain's CDR3 is CASSLNSGQETQYF. The CDR3 nucleotides are TGTGCCAGCAGCTTAAATAGCGGTCAAGAGACCCAGTACTTC. V gene TRBV11-1 combines with J gene TRBJ2-5, with a tentative D call TRBD2 (6 bases). Germline CDR1 SGHAT, CDR2 FQDESV (reference sequence). This CDR3 spans 14 amino acids. Trimming left V 2 bases short and J 2 bases short, with 9 bases between.

The chain couples TRBV29-1 to TRBJ2-1; D ambiguous. Trimming pared 2 bases from V and 5 bases from J, leaving 7 bases between. In germline, CDR1 is SQVTM, CDR2 ANQGSEA. This CDR3 is 12 amino acids long. This CDR3 reads CSVEPRDNEQFF. The CDR3, as DNA: TGCAGCGTTGAACCCCGGGACAATGAGCAGTTCTTC.

J is TRBJ1-5 and V is TRBV7-2; D not resolved. The germline V gene encodes CDR1 SGHTA and CDR2 FQGNSA. The CDR3 covers 15 residues. Trimming cost V 3 bases and J 0 bases, with 9 bases left between them. The DNA of the CDR3 is TGTGCCAGCAGCTTTGAATCAAGTAGCAATCAGCCCCAGCATTTT. Translation gives CASSFESSSNQPQHF.

This clone came up a few times. The chain carries TRBV4-3 and TRBJ2-5; D is unresolved. Germline lookup yields CDR1 LGHNA and CDR2 YSLEER. With 4 bases removed from V and 1 base from J, the gap between germline ends came to 7 bases. The CDR3 has 13 amino acids. CDR3 nucleotides: TGCGCCAGCAGCCTGACTGCCCAAGAGACCCAGTACTTC. Its translation: CASSLTAQETQYF.

CDR3 nucleotide sequence: TGTGCCTCTCAGGGGTATGATACGCAGTATTTT. This translates into CASQGYDTQYF. This chain uses TRBV30 with TRBJ2-3, with TRBD1 as a possible D gene (6 bases). Germline lookup yields CDR1 GTSNPN and CDR2 SVGIG (reference sequence). The CDR3 is 11 residues long. V was cut by 7 bases and J by 6 bases, with 11 bases left in between.

V usage is TRBV2 and J usage is TRBJ1-5; the D is unclear. This CDR3 has 14 amino acids. CDR1 SNHLY and CDR2 FYNNEI come from the germline V gene. Trimming took 5 bases from V and 2 from J, leaving 10 bases between them. CDR3 DNA sequence: TGTGCCAGCAGTCAGTACGGGGGCAATCAGCCCCAGCATTTT. Its protein is CASSQYGGNQPQHF.

V and J are TRBV6-4 and TRBJ2-1; 7 bases agree with TRBD2. With V trimmed by 3 bases and J by 6 bases, 11 bases remained unmatched. There are 16 residues in the CDR3. Germline V gene lookup returns CDR1 MRHNA and CDR2 SNTAGT. Here the CDR3 reads CASSEGPAGDFNEQFF. The CDR3, as DNA: TGTGCCAGCAGTGAGGGCCCGGCGGGGGATTTCAATGAGCAGTTCTTC.

The sample holds one count of this clone. The chain uses TRBV5-1 and TRBJ1-2; 7 bases fit TRBD1. The trim removed 4 bases at V and 3 bases at J, leaving 12 bases unmatched. The CDR3 is 16 residues long. CDR1 and CDR2 from the germline V gene are SGHRS and YFSETQ. The CDR3 reads CASSPQTGSLDYGYTF. The DNA of the CDR3 is TGCGCCAGCAGCCCCCAGACAGGGTCTCTAGACTATGGCTACACCTTC. Combining the CDR3 with reference TRBV5-1 and TRBJ1-2 gives the whole variable domain KAGVTQTPRYLIKTRGQQVTLSCSPISGHRSVSWYQQTPGQGLQFLFEYFSETQRNKGNFPGRFSGRQFSNSRSEMNVSTLELGDSALYLCASSPQTGSLDYGYTFGSGTRLTVV.

V is TRBV7-3 and J is TRBJ2-7; TRBD2 might be the D (5 bases). The V gene's germline CDR1 is SGHTA and CDR2 FQGTGA. This CDR3 spans 14 amino acids. The ends were cut back, 2 bases at V and 5 bases at J, with 13 bases in the middle. CDR3 nucleotides: TGTGCCAGCAGCTTAGCGGGTGGTTATGACGAGCAGTACTTC. As protein: CASSLAGGYDEQYF.

This chain links TRBV3-1 (or the pseudogene TRBV3-2) with TRBJ1-2, with unresolved D. CDR3 size: 14 residues. With 4 bases removed from V and 4 bases from J, the gap between germline ends came to 13 bases. Per the germline V gene, CDR1 is LGHDT and CDR2 is YNNKEL (reference sequence). In DNA, the CDR3 is TGTGCCAGCAGCCCGTGGGGTGGACTCTATGGCTACACCTTC. This encodes CASSPWGGLYGYTF.

The chain's CDR3 is CSVEDRETGKGNEQFF. CDR3 in DNA: TGCAGCGTTGAAGATCGGGAGACAGGGAAAGGCAATGAGCAGTTCTTC. V is TRBV29-1 and J is TRBJ2-1; tentatively, D is TRBD1 (7 bases). Germline V lookup: CDR1 SQVTM, CDR2 ANQGSEA. The ends were cut back, 0 bases at V and 6 bases at J, with 18 bases in the middle. There are 16 residues in the CDR3.

The V gene is TRBV2, the J gene TRBJ2-2; D not certain. V lost 11 bases and J 0 bases, leaving 7 bases between the germline ends. The CDR3 has 12 amino acids. CDR1 is SNHLY and CDR2 is FYNNEI in the germline V gene. The DNA for the CDR3 is TGTGCCGTAATATCGAACACCGGGGAGCTGTTTTTT. Protein: CAVISNTGELFF.

This chain joins TRBV4-1 and TRBJ2-2; no clear D gene. Germline V gene data show CDR1 as MGHRA and CDR2 as YSYEKL. This CDR3 region has 12 residues. V was pared by 3 bases and J by 6 bases, with 5 bases between. As DNA, the CDR3 is TGCGCCAGCAGCCACGTAGCCGGGGAGCTGTTTTTT. Amino acids: CASSHVAGELFF.

Only one count was recorded for this clone. V usage is TRBV5-1 and J usage is TRBJ2-7; 9 bases align to TRBD2. Per the germline V gene, CDR1 is SGHRS and CDR2 is YFSETQ. This CDR3 spans 13 amino acids. The V segment lost 3 bases and the J segment 5 bases; nucleotides outside the gene matches: 3. CDR3 loop: CASSSLAGDEQYF. The CDR3, as DNA: TGCGCCAGCAGCTCATTAGCGGGGGACGAGCAGTACTTC.

The CDR3 loop is CASSLKAGGRETQYF. CDR3 in DNA: TGTGCCAGCAGCCTCAAAGCGGGGGGGCGTGAGACCCAGTACTTC. This rearrangement joins TRBV5-4 to TRBJ2-5; 10 bases fit TRBD2. V dropped 4 bases and J dropped 5; count of bases not matched to a gene: 8. Germline V gene data show CDR1 as SGHNT and CDR2 as YYREEE (reference sequence). The CDR3 contains 15 residues.

The V call is TRBV11-3, the J call TRBJ1-1; 7 positions agree with TRBD1. The germline gives CDR1 SGHNT, CDR2 YENEEA. The CDR3 has 15 amino acids. The trim removed 5 bases at V and 3 bases at J, leaving 9 bases unmatched. DNA of the CDR3: TGTGCCAGCAGCCCCAGGGGACAGAGAGACACTGAAGCTTTCTTT. Amino acid sequence: CASSPRGQRDTEAFF.

J is TRBJ2-3 and V is TRBV18; 10 bases agree with TRBD2. Germline V gene data show CDR1 as KGHSH and CDR2 as LQKENI. With 1 base clipped from V and 0 bases from J, the junction kept 7 bases outside the gene matches. The CDR3 consists of 18 residues. CDR3 in DNA: TGTGCCAGCTCACCACAACCCCTAGCGGGGGCTAGCACAGATACGCAGTATTTT. This encodes CASSPQPLAGASTDTQYF.

The gene calls are TRBV28 and TRBJ1-6; 8 positions match TRBD1. CDR1 is MDHEN, CDR2 SYDVKM, per germline. Trimming cost V 5 bases and J 10 bases; bases outside gene matches: 7. The CDR3 is 14 residues long. In DNA form, the CDR3 reads TGTGCCAGCAGTCATGGACAGGGCGGATCACCCCTCCACTTT. Amino acids: CASSHGQGGSPLHF.

CDR3 sequence: CASSQVHRVAGGGEQFF. In DNA form, the CDR3 reads TGCGCCAGCAGCCAAGTCCATAGGGTAGCGGGGGGCGGTGAGCAGTTCTTC. The J gene is TRBJ2-1, the V gene TRBV4-1, with 10 bases identical to TRBD2. V was pared by 1 base and J by 9 bases, with 12 bases of the junction left unmatched. In germline, CDR1 is MGHRA, CDR2 YSYEKL. This CDR3 is 17 amino acids long.

This chain joins TRBV28 and TRBJ1-6; the D is unclear. CDR1 MDHEN and CDR2 SYDVKM come from the germline V gene. The CDR3 is 14 amino acids. Trimming left V 5 bases short and J 2 bases short, with 7 bases between. The DNA for the CDR3 is TGTGCCAGCAGTACGGATACCTATAATTCACCCCTCCACTTT. This codes for CASSTDTYNSPLHF.

This clone turned up a few times. The genes are TRBV3-1 (or the pseudogene TRBV3-2) and TRBJ2-3; D possibly corresponds to TRBD1 (6 bases). The CDR3 covers 16 residues. Germline V gene data show CDR1 as LGHDT and CDR2 as YNNKEL (reference sequence). Trimming cost V 8 bases and J 0 bases, with 18 bases left between them. The chain's CDR3 is CASCSWGLVSTDTQYF. The DNA of the CDR3 is TGTGCCAGCTGTTCCTGGGGGCTGGTGAGCACAGATACGCAGTATTTT.

The chain couples TRBV7-9 to TRBJ2-5, with TRBD2 identical over 9 bases. Germline V CDR1 and CDR2: SEHNR, FQNEAQ (reference sequence). With 7 bases clipped from V and 0 bases from J, the junction kept 12 bases outside the gene matches. This CDR3 has 17 residues. For the CDR3, the DNA is TGTGCCAGCATCACCTCTCGACTAGCGGACTACCAAGAGACCCAGTACTTC. Translating gives CASITSRLADYQETQYF.

The chain uses TRBV4-1 and TRBJ1-6; D might be TRBD1 (5 bases). There are 16 residues in the CDR3. Per the germline V gene, CDR1 is MGHRA and CDR2 is YSYEKL. V lost 0 bases and J lost 8, with 14 bases in between. CDR3 in amino acids: CASSQDRGDLYSPLHF. CDR3 nucleotide sequence: TGCGCCAGCAGCCAAGATCGGGGGGACCTTTATTCACCCCTCCACTTT.

V usage is TRBV6-5 and J usage is TRBJ1-1; 8 positions agree with TRBD1. This CDR3 spans 15 amino acids. Germline CDR1 and CDR2: MNHEY and SVGAGI. V was pared by 0 bases and J by 3 bases, with 3 bases of the junction left unmatched. The CDR3 sequence is CASSYSDRADTEAFF. In nucleotides, the CDR3 is TGTGCCAGCAGTTACTCGGACAGGGCAGACACTGAAGCTTTCTTT.

The CDR3 DNA is TGTGCCAGCTCACCTGACAGGGAACACTATGGCTACACCTTC. This sequence encodes CASSPDREHYGYTF. The V and J genes are TRBV18 and TRBJ1-2; TRBD1 matches 7 bases. The V gene's germline CDR1 is KGHSH and CDR2 LQKENI. J gave up 3 bases and V 3 bases, and 4 bases lay outside the gene matches. This CDR3 has 14 amino acids.

The chain joins TRBV5-1 to TRBJ1-5; TRBD1 is a possible D gene (5 bases). V was pared by 2 bases and J by 2 bases, with 11 bases between. This CDR3 is 15 amino acids long. Germline V gives CDR1 SGHRS, CDR2 YFSETQ. In nucleotides, the CDR3 is TGCGCCAGCAGCTTATCAGGGTCGGGCAATCAGCCCCAGCATTTT. Amino acids: CASSLSGSGNQPQHF.